A single sample gave rise to the 5 T cell receptor beta chains below, sequenced in a study of blood T cell repertoires in COVID-19. TCRdb's copy holds only in-frame clones and misses some; the assay was immunoSEQ multiplex PCR. The data show some 410,000 clones, roughly 90% seen once. Material: PBMCs or T cells enriched from blood (not recorded which). All receptors come from a woman younger than 45 with acute COVID-19.

The chain links TRBV15 to TRBJ1-5; D gene ambiguous. The CDR3 runs to 15 residues. Per the germline V gene, CDR1 is LNHNV and CDR2 is YYDKDF (reference sequence). V dropped 5 bases and J dropped 5 bases, with 16 bases sitting between them. Here the CDR3 DNA reads TGTGCCACCAGCGGTTACAGATCGGTGGATCAGCCCCAGCATTTT. Translated: CATSGYRSVDQPQHF.

The chain links TRBV27 to TRBJ2-3; a weak D match, TRBD2 (6 bases). The germline CDR1 and CDR2 sequences are MNHEY and SMNVEV (reference sequence). Deletions cut 3 bases from V and 0 bases from J, with 10 bases between. This CDR3 comprises 15 residues. This CDR3 is CASSLREASTDTQYF. The CDR3 DNA follows: TGTGCCAGCAGTTTGCGGGAAGCTAGCACAGATACGCAGTATTTT.

The rearrangement joins TRBV4-1 to TRBJ2-6; unclear D gene. The V gene's germline CDR1 is MGHRA and CDR2 YSYEKL. V was shortened by 0 bases and J by 1 base, with 7 bases between the two germline ends. This CDR3 region has 16 residues. The CDR3 sequence is CASSQDEKSGANVLTF. The CDR3 coding sequence is TGCGCCAGCAGCCAAGATGAGAAATCTGGGGCCAACGTCCTGACTTTC.

The chain is built from TRBV4-1 and TRBJ2-3; D uncertain. Germline V gene sequence: CDR1 MGHRA, CDR2 YSYEKL. The V and J ends lost 2 bases and 2 bases respectively, with 8 bases between them. This CDR3 is built from 14 residues. CDR3 bases: TGCGCCAGCAGCCAACAGGCTTTCACAGATACGCAGTATTTT. Translated: CASSQQAFTDTQYF.

V usage is TRBV10-1 and J usage is TRBJ2-1, with D perhaps matching TRBD2 (6 bases). The CDR3 is made up of 17 amino acids. Trimming removed 3 bases at V and 5 bases at J, with 20 bases between. Germline CDR1 is WNHNN and CDR2 is SYGVQD (reference sequence). CDR3 DNA: TGCGCCAGCAGTGACATTCTCCCCGGGACTCCACACAATGAGCAGTTCTTC. Translated: CASSDILPGTPHNEQFF.